Following are 26 T cell receptor beta chains from one sample sequenced in a study of blood T cell repertoires in COVID-19. The data were produced by immunoSEQ multiplex PCR, yet TCRdb's version contains in-frame clones alone and is incomplete. The data show about 200,000 clones, 75% to 85% seen once. Material for sequencing was peripheral blood. Receptors were obtained from a human donor in a cohort sampled during active COVID-19.

V usage is TRBV18 and J usage is TRBJ2-5; D unclear. V lost 2 bases, J lost 7 bases, and 17 bases lay in between. There are 15 residues in the CDR3. The germline V gene encodes CDR1 KGHSH and CDR2 LQKENI. The CDR3 DNA sequence: TGTGCCAGCTCACCAAGAGGTATCGAGGCAGCGACCCAGTACTTC. As protein: CASSPRGIEAATQYF.

This chain connects TRBV28 to TRBJ2-7; 7 nucleotides line up with TRBD2. V dropped 5 bases and J dropped 7; count of bases not matched to a gene: 14. Looked up from germline, CDR1 is MDHEN and CDR2 is SYDVKM. CDR3 length equals 15 residues. CDR3 residues: CASSGGRGRFLEQYF. CDR3 DNA: TGTGCCAGCAGTGGGGGGAGGGGCAGATTCTTGGAGCAGTACTTC.

The chain combines TRBV27 with TRBJ1-5, with 7 nucleotides matching TRBD1. CDR1 and CDR2 (germline): MNHEY, SMNVEV (reference sequence). With 0 bases clipped from V and 2 bases from J, the junction kept 4 bases outside the gene matches. The CDR3 has 16 residues. DNA of the CDR3: TGTGCCAGCAGTTTATCGGGACAGCTGGGCAATCAGCCCCAGCATTTT. Translated, it gives CASSLSGQLGNQPQHF.

The gene calls are TRBV19 and TRBJ2-7, with 8 bases that match TRBD1. This CDR3 is built from 14 residues. Trimming cost V 5 bases and J 3 bases; bases outside gene matches: 6. Germline values: CDR1 LNHDA, CDR2 SQIVND (reference sequence). The chain's CDR3 is CASSPGDRYYEQYF. Written as DNA, the CDR3 is TGTGCCAGTAGTCCAGGGGACAGGTACTACGAGCAGTACTTC. The entire variable domain, with the rest obtained from reference TRBV19 and TRBJ2-7, is as follows: DGGITQSPKYLFRKEGQNVTLSCEQNLNHDAMYWYRQDPGQGLRLIYYSQIVNDFQKGDIAEGYSVSREKKESFPLTVTSAQKNPTAFYLCASSPGDRYYEQYFGPGTRLTVT.

V usage is TRBV7-7 and J usage is TRBJ2-1, with TRBD1 matching 7 bases. V trimming: 5 bases; J trimming: 1 base; junction bases outside the gene matches: 8. CDR3 length: 16 residues. The germline V gene has CDR1 SSHAT and CDR2 FNYEAQ (reference sequence). The CDR3 region has the DNA TGTGCCAGCAGCCCCCTTGGGGGACAGTCCTACAATGAGCAGTTCTTC. Its protein is CASSPLGGQSYNEQFF.

The chain combines TRBV28 with TRBJ2-7; perhaps TRBD2 as D (6 bases). Between the trimmed V and J ends, which lost 5 bases and 4 bases, there was a span of 9 bases. The germline CDR1 and CDR2 sequences are MDHEN and SYDVKM. This CDR3 is 12 amino acids long. The CDR3 coding sequence is TGTGCCAGCAGTCGACTAGGGTACGAGCAGTACTTC. It codes for CASSRLGYEQYF.

The chain joins TRBV18 to TRBJ2-7, with a tentative D call TRBD2 (6 bases). V was cut by 4 bases and J by 2 bases, with 15 bases left in between. The V gene's germline CDR1 is KGHSH and CDR2 LQKENI. The CDR3 runs to 15 residues. This CDR3 reads CASSLTRRGAYEQYF. The CDR3 region has the DNA TGTGCCAGCTCACTTACGAGGAGGGGCGCCTACGAGCAGTACTTC. Full variable domain (missing parts from reference TRBV18 and TRBJ2-7): NAGVMQNPRHLVRRRGQEARLRCSPMKGHSHVYWYRQLPEEGLKFMVYLQKENIIDESGMPKERFSAEFPKEGPSILRIQQVVRGDSAAYFCASSLTRRGAYEQYFGPGTRLTVT.

The V call is TRBV28, the J call TRBJ2-5; 9 nucleotides match TRBD1. Unmatched junction bases numbered 12, after V lost 8 bases and J lost 5 bases. Germline CDR1 reads MDHEN; CDR2 reads SYDVKM. The CDR3 has 15 residues. Written as DNA, the CDR3 is TGTGCCAGCTCCGTCGGACAGGGGATAGAGGAGACCCAGTACTTC. It translates to CASSVGQGIEETQYF.

This sequence joins TRBV6-5 and TRBJ1-5, with D perhaps TRBD1 (5 bases). The CDR3 covers 15 residues. Germline-derived CDR1 and CDR2 are MNHEY and SVGAGI. With 0 bases removed from V and 10 bases from J, the gap between germline ends came to 16 bases. This chain's CDR3 is CASSYSPGGVGPQHF. The CDR3 bases are TGTGCCAGCAGTTACTCACCGGGGGGAGTGGGACCCCAGCATTTT.

The V gene is TRBV14, the J gene TRBJ2-7, with no clear D. Per the germline V gene, CDR1 is SGHDN and CDR2 is FVKESK. This CDR3 has 16 amino acids. Trimming shortened V by 2 bases and J by 0 bases, and 14 bases separated the two germline ends. CDR3 sequence (DNA): TGTGCCAGCAGCCAAAGGCTTAGCCGAATCTCCTACGAGCAGTACTTC. Residues: CASSQRLSRISYEQYF.

The rearrangement links TRBV11-2 to TRBJ2-1, with D tentatively TRBD2 (6 bases). Trimming took 5 bases from V and 8 from J, leaving 16 bases between them. Germline assignment: CDR1 SGHAT and CDR2 FQNNGV. The CDR3 is 14 residues long. For the CDR3, the DNA is TGTGCCAGCAGCGATATAGCGGACGAAGATGAGCAGTTCTTC. Its translation: CASSDIADEDEQFF.

This sequence joins TRBV24-1 and TRBJ1-1; 7 bases map to TRBD1. CDR1 is KGHDR, CDR2 SFDVKD, per germline. V lost 7 bases, J lost 1 base, and 8 bases stayed unmatched. The CDR3 runs 15 residues. The CDR3 region is CATRKTGSPNTEAFF. The CDR3 DNA follows: TGTGCCACCAGGAAGACAGGGTCCCCGAACACTGAAGCTTTCTTT.

The table lists this clone with a count of one. Other DNA sequences in the same sample also yield this CDR3. The J gene is TRBJ2-7, the V gene TRBV28; TRBD1 might be the D (6 bases). Trimming stripped 6 bases from V and 5 bases from J, with 11 bases between. This CDR3 has 12 residues. The germline V gene has CDR1 MDHEN and CDR2 SYDVKM. CDR3 sequence (DNA): TGTGCCAGCAGACAACAGGGAAACGAGCAGTACTTC. This codes for CASRQQGNEQYF. Combining the CDR3 with reference TRBV28 and TRBJ2-7 gives the whole variable domain DVKVTQSSRYLVKRTGEKVFLECVQDMDHENMFWYRQDPGLGLRLIYFSYDVKMKEKGDIPEGYSVSREKKERFSLILESASTNQTSMYLCASRQQGNEQYFGPGTRLTVT.

CDR3 coding DNA: TGTGCCAGCAATACAGGGATGGCTGGCTACACCTTC. This translates into CASNTGMAGYTF. J is TRBJ1-2 and V is TRBV28; TRBD1 might be the D (6 bases). V was pared by 7 bases and J by 7 bases, with 13 bases between. The CDR3 contains 12 residues. Looked up from germline, CDR1 is MDHEN and CDR2 is SYDVKM.

V is TRBV19 and J is TRBJ1-4; D is possibly TRBD1 (5 bases). This CDR3 has 14 residues. The germline CDR1 and CDR2 sequences are LNHDA and SQIVND (reference sequence). V lost 5 bases to trimming and J lost 7 bases, with 14 bases between them. CDR3 in amino acids: CASSEGWGLEKLFF. In nucleotides, the CDR3 is TGTGCCAGTAGTGAGGGCTGGGGACTTGAAAAACTGTTTTTT.

The chain links TRBV2 to TRBJ2-7; tentatively, D is TRBD1 (6 bases). The germline CDR1 and CDR2 sequences are SNHLY and FYNNEI. V lost 5 bases to trimming and J lost 2 bases, with 7 bases between them. The length of the CDR3 is 12 residues. In DNA, the CDR3 is TGTGCCAGCAGTAGACAGGCCTACGAGCAGTACTTC. It yields the protein CASSRQAYEQYF.

The chain links TRBV28 to TRBJ2-2, with D hard to call. CDR1 and CDR2 (germline): MDHEN, SYDVKM. CDR3 length: 14 residues. The V end was cut by 0 bases, the J end by 7 bases, with 9 bases between. DNA for the CDR3: TGTGCCAGCAGTTTATGGTCGGGTGGCGGGGAGCTGTTTTTT. Protein product: CASSLWSGGGELFF.

This chain links TRBV9 with TRBJ1-1; D might be TRBD1 (5 bases). Trimming took off 3 bases at V and 4 bases at J, with 10 bases between the two ends. The germline V gene encodes CDR1 SGDLS and CDR2 YYNGEE. The CDR3 length is 13 residues. CDR3 loop: CASSAGGGTEAFF. DNA of the CDR3: TGTGCCAGCAGCGCGGGGGGAGGCACTGAAGCTTTCTTT.

The chain employs TRBV5-1 and TRBJ2-3; 7 bases are a match to TRBD1. The trim removed 1 base at V and 0 bases at J, leaving 2 bases unmatched. CDR3 length equals 15 residues. CDR1 is SGHRS, CDR2 YFSETQ, per germline. The CDR3 nucleotides read TGCGCCAGCAGCTTGACAGGGGCCAGCACAGATACGCAGTATTTT. It yields the protein CASSLTGASTDTQYF.

CDR3 DNA sequence: TGCAGTGCTAGTACGCCGGTAACCTATGGCTACACCTTC. Translation gives CSASTPVTYGYTF. The J gene is TRBJ1-2, the V gene TRBV20-1; D is unclear. Between the trimmed V and J ends, which lost 3 bases and 4 bases, there was a span of 12 bases. Per germline, CDR1 DFQATT and CDR2 SNEGSKA (reference sequence). This CDR3 has 13 residues.

This chain connects TRBV29-1 to TRBJ2-2, with 12 bases matching TRBD2. CDR1 and CDR2 from the germline V gene are SQVTM and ANQGSEA. The V gene end was trimmed by 4 bases and the J gene end by 5 bases; junction bases not matched to a gene: 2. The CDR3 contains 14 residues. The CDR3 reads CSVGLAGVTGELFF. The CDR3 DNA reads as TGCAGCGTTGGACTAGCGGGAGTTACCGGGGAGCTGTTTTTT.

This clone was observed once. The CDR3 reads CASSIEQGNYGYTF. CDR3 in DNA: TGTGCCAGTAGTATTGAACAGGGAAACTATGGCTACACCTTC. The rearrangement links TRBV19 to TRBJ1-2; the D gene is possibly TRBD1 (6 bases). The CDR3 consists of 14 residues. Germline V gives CDR1 LNHDA, CDR2 SQIVND (reference sequence). Trimming left V 3 bases short and J 2 bases short, with 10 bases between.

V gene TRBV3-1 (or the pseudogene TRBV3-2) combines with J gene TRBJ2-1, with 11 bases that match TRBD2. The CDR3 extends over 15 amino acids. J gave up 7 bases and V 4 bases, and 6 bases lay outside the gene matches. Germline V gene lookup returns CDR1 LGHDT and CDR2 YNNKEL (reference sequence). CDR3 protein: CASSRGTSGWNEQFF. The CDR3 DNA sequence: TGTGCCAGCAGCCGAGGGACTAGCGGCTGGAATGAGCAGTTCTTC.

The chain is built from TRBV5-1 and TRBJ2-2; unclear D gene. The CDR3 contains 16 residues. The germline V gene encodes CDR1 SGHRS and CDR2 YFSETQ. V was trimmed by 0 bases and J by 0 bases, leaving 9 bases between them. CDR3 region: CASSLVLGSNTGELFF. CDR3 DNA: TGCGCCAGCAGCTTGGTCCTGGGCTCGAACACCGGGGAGCTGTTTTTT.

The sample holds a few counts of this clone. V gene TRBV9 combines with J gene TRBJ1-6; D may be TRBD1 (6 bases). The CDR3 spans 13 residues. CDR1 is SGDLS and CDR2 is YYNGEE in the germline V gene. The ends were cut back, 4 bases at V and 7 bases at J, with 9 bases in the middle. This CDR3 is CASSTTGNSPLHF. CDR3 DNA sequence: TGTGCCAGCAGCACTACAGGGAATTCACCCCTCCACTTT. Filled out from reference TRBV9 and TRBJ1-6, the complete variable domain reads DSGVTQTPKHLITATGQRVTLRCSPRSGDLSVYWYQQSLDQGLQFLIQYYNGEERAKGNILERFSAQQFPDLHSELNLSSLELGDSALYFCASSTTGNSPLHFGNGTRLTVT.

The V and J genes are TRBV6-5 and TRBJ1-2, with D possibly TRBD1 on 5 matching bases. The CDR3 sequence is 15 residues long. V lost 5 bases, J lost 7 bases, and 20 bases lay in between. Germline CDR1 is MNHEY and CDR2 is SVGAGI. CDR3 sequence (DNA): TGTGCCAGCAGTCCGTTTAGACGGGGGGTAGGTGGCTACACCTTC. Translation gives CASSPFRRGVGGYTF.